This T cell receptor beta chain was found in a study of cytomegalovirus exposure and HLA in healthy donors. Findings of the study overall: In a later analysis, DRB1 alleles had the most associated TCRs; HLA-C alleles the fewest. TRBV6-2, TRBV6-3 and some other V segments were excluded as indistinguishable.

To note about this clone: The target antigen is unknown.

This CDR3 is 17 amino acids long. Trimming cost V 0 bases and J 0 bases; bases outside gene matches: 7. CDR1 is SGHNT and CDR2 is YYREEE in the germline V gene (reference sequence). The PCR employed 60 Vbeta primers together with 13 Jbeta primers. The assay was immunoSEQ multiplex PCR, and TCRdb's table has in-frame clones only and misses some. The data show roughly 180,000 clones, 60% to 85% seen once. The rearrangement joins TRBV5-4 to TRBJ2-3; 7 bases map to TRBD1. This clonotype originated in a female donor in good health and CMV-seronegative. Input material: PBMCs. DNA for the CDR3: TGTGCCAGCAGCTTGGCTGGGACAGCCTCCAGCACAGATACGCAGTATTTT. This codes for CASSLAGTASSTDTQYF.